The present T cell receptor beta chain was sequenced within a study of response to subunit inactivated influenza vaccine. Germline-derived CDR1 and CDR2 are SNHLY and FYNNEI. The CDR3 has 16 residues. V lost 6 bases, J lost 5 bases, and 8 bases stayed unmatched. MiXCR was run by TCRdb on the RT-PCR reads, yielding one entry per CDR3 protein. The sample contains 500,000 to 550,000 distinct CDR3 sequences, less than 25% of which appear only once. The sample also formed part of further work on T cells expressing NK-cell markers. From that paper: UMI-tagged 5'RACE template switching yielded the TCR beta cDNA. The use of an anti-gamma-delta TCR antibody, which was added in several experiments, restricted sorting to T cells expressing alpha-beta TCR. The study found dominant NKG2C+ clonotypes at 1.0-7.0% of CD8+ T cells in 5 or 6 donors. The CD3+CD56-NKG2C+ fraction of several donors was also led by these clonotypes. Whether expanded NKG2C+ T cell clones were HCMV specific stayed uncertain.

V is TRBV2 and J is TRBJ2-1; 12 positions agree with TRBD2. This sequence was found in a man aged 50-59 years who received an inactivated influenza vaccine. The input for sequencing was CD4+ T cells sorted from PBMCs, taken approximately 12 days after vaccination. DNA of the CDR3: TGTGCCAGCAGCCCCGGGACTAGCGGGCGGGACAATGAGCAGTTCTTC. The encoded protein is CASSPGTSGRDNEQFF.